This T cell receptor (beta chain) was identified in a study of blood T cell repertoires in COVID-19. Study at large: Samples representing acute and convalescent COVID-19 were sourced from the United States, Italy and Spain. Sample material is recorded as cDNA or gDNA derived from T cells, B-cell-depleted T cells, or PBMCs.

Original processing methods: Amplification of reference gene primers was used by the study to estimate nucleated cell counts. Profiling relied on immunoSEQ multiplex PCR, and the TCRdb table lists in-frame clones only, not all of them. V, J and clone size reflect that table, while D and trimming were determined from the DNA. The sample has about 210,000 clones, approximately 89% seen once. The CDR3 totals 14 residues. Germline lookup yields CDR1 SGHNT and CDR2 YYREEE (reference sequence). V lost 4 bases and J lost 6, with 14 bases in between. The source of this sequence is a middle-aged woman with acute or convalescent COVID-19. The V and J genes are TRBV5-4 and TRBJ2-1; D perhaps matches TRBD1 (6 bases). Source material: peripheral blood. The CDR3 DNA is TGTGCCAGCAGCCAGTTTACAGGGATCAATGAGCAGTTCTTC. This codes for CASSQFTGINEQFF.